This T cell receptor (beta chain) was sequenced for a study of CD8 T cells in Susac syndrome. About this clonotype itself: The antigen remains undetermined.

After extraction with the RNeasy kit, roughly 0.45 to 1 ug of the RNA was reverse transcribed using random hexamers. With immunoSEQ multiplex PCR, TCR beta CDR3 was amplified across 54 Vbeta and 13 Jbeta. MiXCR, run by TCRdb on the immunoSEQ multiplex PCR reads, gives a single entry per CDR3 protein. The sample consists of about 300,000 distinct CDR3 sequences, 89% of them appearing once. Between the trimmed V and J ends, which lost 3 bases and 0 bases, there was a span of 7 bases. Germline loops: CDR1 LGHDT, CDR2 YNNKEL (reference sequence). This CDR3 comprises 14 residues. High-throughput TCR beta sequencing covered peripheral CD8+ and CD4+ T cells. Treatment-naive patients with stable or active relapsing-remitting disease were the multiple sclerosis controls. Notes on the study in general: The relatively small number of individuals in the TCR sequencing and HLA analysis was acknowledged by the study.

This TCR was recovered from a human donor with multiple sclerosis. The sample was CD8+ T cells from PBMCs. The chain employs TRBV3-1 and TRBJ2-3; the D is unclear. CDR3 coding DNA: TGTGCCAGCAGCCAGCCTAAAAGCACAGATACGCAGTATTTT. Its translation is CASSQPKSTDTQYF.